This T cell receptor beta chain was identified during a study of radiation and T cells in renal cell carcinoma. Of note for this clone: Its antigen is not known.

The V gene lost 3 bases and the J gene lost 5 bases, with 16 bases spanning the gap. Germline V gene lookup returns CDR1 SGHTA and CDR2 FQGNSA. This CDR3 contains 15 residues. Using immunoSEQ multiplex PCR, the repertoire was profiled, and TCRdb retains in-frame clones only, with some absent. Of 95,000 or so clones in the sample, 86% were seen once. Specified time point: baseline pretreatment blood. Stated treatment: 15 Gy SBRT to primary tumor, nephrectomy 4 weeks later. Radiation-treated patients gave blood at baseline, week 2 and week 4. Clear cell pathology was present in this patient's renal cell carcinoma. General study points: From baseline, blood top tumor clonotypes peaked at 2 weeks post-radiation. No pretreatment tumor biopsies were available for baseline clonotypes.

The sample consisted of blood, taken from a patient whose treatment included radiotherapy and nephrectomy. The chain employs TRBV7-2 and TRBJ1-2, with D hard to call. This clonotype was obtained from a man aged 50 or older with renal cell carcinoma. The CDR3 sequence: CASSLFSAFEYGYTF. The CDR3 DNA reads TGTGCCAGCAGCTTGTTTTCGGCCTTCGAATATGGCTACACCTTC.